This entry concerns a single T cell receptor beta chain. The data were obtained in a study of blood T cell repertoires in COVID-19. Study as a whole: From T cells, B-cell-depleted T cells, or PBMCs came the material, which was cDNA or gDNA.

Germline V lookup: CDR1 SGHTA, CDR2 FQGNSA. The CDR3 has 16 amino acids. V gave up 0 bases and J gave up 1 base, with 10 bases separating them. Clones were read by immunoSEQ multiplex PCR, and TCRdb kept only the in-frame ones, dropping some. The top ten clones hold around a third of a sample with 46,000 or so clones, 70% to 90% of them seen once. Followed longitudinally, the Seattle patients had been enrolled during active infection. The specimen sequenced was peripheral blood. This chain uses TRBV7-2 with TRBJ2-1, with D unclear. This receptor was identified in a woman of 80 years or more with COVID-19, enrolled during active disease. The CDR3 is CASSLAAPRSYNEQFF. CDR3 DNA: TGTGCCAGCAGCTTAGCGGCGCCCAGGTCCTACAATGAGCAGTTCTTC.